This T cell receptor beta chain was captured in a study of blood T cells in healthy people across ages. For the second PCR, which ran for about 7 to 11 cycles, a sample-barcoded 5' primer and a J-beta primer mix were used. One entry per CDR3 protein, called by TCRdb with MiXCR from the 5' RACE reads. The top ten hold approximately 3.5% of the sample, which has about 570,000 distinct CDR3 sequences, 27% seen once. The CDR3 sequence is 14 residues long. CDR1 is SQVTM and CDR2 is ANQGSEA in the germline V gene. V lost 1 base and J lost 7; bases outside the gene matches: 7. These data also featured in a second study, about T cells of mothers and their children. That paper notes: Thymic selection shapes TCR recombination output in related pairs, and it does so similarly in unrelated pairs.

The chain is built from TRBV29-1 and TRBJ2-4; 7 nucleotides align to TRBD2. The sample comprised blood. The receptor was derived from a boy between 2 and 15 years old in good health. As DNA, the CDR3 is TGCAGCGTTGAAGGGCGGGGGTTAGGGAACATTCAGTACTTC. Protein sequence: CSVEGRGLGNIQYF.